This T cell receptor beta chain was sequenced in a study of blood T cell repertoires in COVID-19. About the research overall: COVID-19 samples collected from the United States, Italy and Spain covered acute and convalescent phases. In each case, the material was cDNA or gDNA derived from T cells, B-cell-depleted T cells, or PBMCs.

The V gene lost 4 bases and the J gene lost 5 bases, with 9 bases spanning the gap. The CDR3 spans 12 residues. The germline gives CDR1 SGHRS, CDR2 YFSETQ. Under the authors' procedure: The authors estimated nucleated cell counts from reference gene primer amplification. The data were produced by immunoSEQ multiplex PCR, yet TCRdb's version contains in-frame clones alone and is incomplete. Clone size and the V and J calls come from that table; the DNA yielded D and trimming. In the table there are about 80,000 clones, approximately 80% of which are singletons. Sequenced: peripheral blood. This chain links TRBV5-1 with TRBJ1-1, with D possibly matching TRBD1 (5 bases). The sequence was collected from a man older than 75 with active or convalescent COVID-19. This chain's CDR3 is CASSDSLTEAFF. The CDR3 nucleotides read TGCGCCAGCAGCGACAGTTTAACTGAAGCTTTCTTT. The variable domain in full, completed from reference TRBV5-1 and TRBJ1-1, reads KAGVTQTPRYLIKTRGQQVTLSCSPISGHRSVSWYQQTPGQGLQFLFEYFSETQRNKGNFPGRFSGRQFSNSRSEMNVSTLELGDSALYLCASSDSLTEAFFGQGTRLTVV.